The clone carrying this T cell receptor (beta chain) occurred a few times. Its antigen is unidentified. This record belongs to a study of T cell repertoires in cytomegalovirus infection. The overall study: Public TCR beta signatures were indicative of both CMV infection and a matching HLA type.

TCRdb ran MiXCR on the reads and lists one entry per CDR3 protein. Seen here are over 45,000 distinct CDR3 sequences, around 18% observed once, and the top ten hold about 30%. The CDR3 extends over 15 amino acids. Looked up from germline, CDR1 is MNHEY and CDR2 is SMNVEV (reference sequence). Trimming removed 4 bases at V and 0 bases at J, with 10 bases between. This clonotype originated in a human donor in good health (CMV status not recorded). Some clones in this sample may be carry-over from other donors' samples. J is TRBJ2-1 and V is TRBV27; D gene unclear. The input for sequencing was CD8+ T cells from cultured PBMCs, taken from culture after CMV antigen stimulation. CDR3 protein: CASSWLAPSYNEQFF. The CDR3 DNA reads TGTGCCAGCAGTTGGCTGGCCCCCTCCTACAATGAGCAGTTCTTC.